The rows below give T cell receptor beta chains drawn from one sample of a study of blood T cell repertoires in COVID-19. Assay: immunoSEQ multiplex PCR; the TCRdb copy retains only in-frame clones and omits some. The sample has more than 100,000 clones, 84% seen once. Sequencing used peripheral blood. These TCRs come from a human donor in a cohort sampled during active COVID-19. Each CDR3 is given with its conserved first and last residue. D genes are given only for firm matches. Size tells how often a clone was seen (once, few, many) or the class of an expanded clone, and some rows leave it out.

clone size: few; D gene: NA; J gene: TRBJ1-2; V gene: TRBV30; CDR3 DNA: TGTGCCGCTTCTTTTAGGCGCGGTGGCTACACCTTC; CDR3 protein: CAASFRRGGYTF
clone size: NA; D gene: NA; J gene: TRBJ1-4; V gene: TRBV5-1; CDR3 DNA: TGCGCCAGCAGCTTAGGGGGACCTGGTGAAAAACTGTTTTTT; CDR3 protein: CASSLGGPGEKLFF
clone size: NA; D gene: NA; J gene: TRBJ2-3; V gene: TRBV18; CDR3 DNA: TGTGCCAGCTCACTTTGGGATGGGAGCGAAGGTACGCAGTATTTT; CDR3 protein: CASSLWDGSEGTQYF
clone size: NA; D gene: NA; J gene: TRBJ1-5; V gene: TRBV18; CDR3 DNA: TGTGCCAGCTCATCGCAGGGGACGGGTCAGCCCCAGCATTTT; CDR3 protein: CASSSQGTGQPQHF
clone size: NA; D gene: NA; J gene: TRBJ1-2; V gene: TRBV5-4; CDR3 DNA: TGTGCCAGCAGCTTGGAACAGCTTACCTATGGCTACACCTTC; CDR3 protein: CASSLEQLTYGYTF
clone size: NA; D gene: NA; J gene: TRBJ2-7; V gene: TRBV2; CDR3 DNA: TGTGCCAGCAGAGGGGGTCCCTACGAGCAGTACTTC; CDR3 protein: CASRGGPYEQYF
clone size: NA; D gene: NA; J gene: TRBJ1-1; V gene: TRBV7-3; CDR3 DNA: TGTGCCAGCAGCCGACAGGTGAACACTGAAGCTTTCTTT; CDR3 protein: CASSRQVNTEAFF
clone size: NA; D gene: NA; J gene: TRBJ2-3; V gene: TRBV2; CDR3 DNA: TGTGCCAGCAGCCTAGCGTCCTCTGGCACAGATACGCAGTATTTT; CDR3 protein: CASSLASSGTDTQYF
clone size: NA; D gene: NA; J gene: TRBJ1-1; V gene: TRBV4-3; CDR3 DNA: TGCGCCAGCAGCCAAGATTCAAGGGGCACTGAAGCTTTCTTT; CDR3 protein: CASSQDSRGTEAFF
clone size: NA; D gene: TRBD1; J gene: TRBJ2-7; V gene: TRBV15; CDR3 DNA: TGTGCCACCAGCAGGGACAGGGGATCCGTCGAGCAGTACTTC; CDR3 protein: CATSRDRGSVEQYF
clone size: NA; D gene: NA; J gene: TRBJ2-7; V gene: TRBV4-3; CDR3 DNA: TGCGCCAGCAGCCCCTCGTGGGACATCTACGAGCAGTACTTC; CDR3 protein: CASSPSWDIYEQYF
clone size: NA; D gene: TRBD2; J gene: TRBJ2-7; V gene: TRBV2; CDR3 DNA: TGTGCCAGCACCGGCGCGGGGGTCTACGAGCAGTACTTC; CDR3 protein: CASTGAGVYEQYF
clone size: once; D gene: TRBD1; J gene: TRBJ2-7; V gene: TRBV7-6; CDR3 DNA: TGTGCCAGCAGCCTCCCGGGACAGGGAGGCGAGCAGTACTTC; CDR3 protein: CASSLPGQGGEQYF
clone size: NA; D gene: NA; J gene: TRBJ2-7; V gene: TRBV5-6; CDR3 DNA: TGTGCCAGCACTAGGGCAGGGATATACGAGCAGTACTTC; CDR3 protein: CASTRAGIYEQYF
clone size: NA; D gene: NA; J gene: TRBJ1-3; V gene: TRBV5-1; CDR3 DNA: TGCGCCAGCAGGAATACTCCGGGTGGAAACACCATATATTTT; CDR3 protein: CASRNTPGGNTIYF
clone size: NA; D gene: TRBD1; J gene: TRBJ1-2; V gene: TRBV27; CDR3 DNA: TGTGCCAGCAGACGGGACAGGGGTCTTTCTAACTATGGCTACACCTTC; CDR3 protein: CASRRDRGLSNYGYTF
clone size: few; D gene: NA; J gene: TRBJ1-6; V gene: TRBV4-3; CDR3 DNA: TGCGCCAGCAGCCAGGTGCGGAGTTCCCCCTCCTATAATTCACCCCTCCACTTT; CDR3 protein: CASSQVRSSPSYNSPLHF
clone size: NA; D gene: TRBD2; J gene: TRBJ2-1; V gene: TRBV4-3; CDR3 DNA: TGCGCCAGCAGCCAAGATAGCGGGGGGCCCTCTGAGCAGTTCTTC; CDR3 protein: CASSQDSGGPSEQFF
clone size: NA; D gene: TRBD2; J gene: TRBJ2-1; V gene: TRBV7-3; CDR3 DNA: TGTGCCAGCAGCCAGGGGACTAGCGGCCTTCCCTACAATGAGCAGTTCTTC; CDR3 protein: CASSQGTSGLPYNEQFF
clone size: NA; D gene: NA; J gene: TRBJ2-3; V gene: TRBV19; CDR3 DNA: TGTGCCAGTAGCCCAGGGGGCACAGATACGCAGTATTTT; CDR3 protein: CASSPGGTDTQYF